The 25 T cell receptor beta chains in this list originate from one sample, sequenced in a study of cytomegalovirus exposure and HLA in healthy donors. With 60 Vbeta and 13 Jbeta primers, the PCR was carried out. Data came from immunoSEQ multiplex PCR; TCRdb stores just in-frame clones and leaves some out. The table shows about 62,000 clones, with over 70% occurring only once. The sample taken for sequencing was PBMCs. All receptors come from a man in his sixties in good health and CMV-seropositive.

Of note for this clone: Germline is not matched at one junction end, which may reflect a read error. The chain uses TRBV7-7 and TRBJ2-7; 8 bases are shared with TRBD1. The CDR3 is 13 amino acids. Per germline, CDR1 SSHAT and CDR2 FNYEAQ (reference sequence). CDR3 sequence: CASSLDRGSEQYF. The CDR3 bases are TGTGCTAGCAGCTTAGACAGGGGTAGCGAGCAGTACTTC.

This clone was observed once. This rearrangement joins TRBV27 to TRBJ2-7; 15 nucleotides align to TRBD2. The germline CDR1 and CDR2 sequences are MNHEY and SMNVEV (reference sequence). J lost 12 bases, V lost 5 bases, and 11 bases had no gene match. The CDR3 has 15 amino acids. CDR3 coding DNA: TGTGCCAGCAGTGCCACCGGGACTAGCGGGAGGAAGCCGTACTTC. Translating gives CASSATGTSGRKPYF.

V usage is TRBV11-3 and J usage is TRBJ2-7, with D unclear. Trimming pared 0 bases from V and 6 bases from J, leaving 12 bases between. CDR3 length equals 14 residues. Germline assignment: CDR1 SGHNT and CDR2 YENEEA. CDR3 in amino acids: CASSLDLVRGEQYF. The CDR3 DNA reads as TGTGCCAGCAGCTTAGATCTGGTAAGAGGCGAGCAGTACTTC. Supplemented by reference TRBV11-3 and TRBJ2-7, the full variable domain reads EAGVVQSPRYKIIEKKQPVAFWCNPISGHNTLYWYLQNLGQGPELLIRYENEEAVDDSQLPKDRFSAERLKGVDSTLKIQPAELGDSAVYLCASSLDLVRGEQYFGPGTRLTVT.

The chain employs TRBV29-1 and TRBJ1-1, with D maybe TRBD1 (5 bases). With 7 bases removed from V and 0 bases from J, the gap between germline ends came to 12 bases. The CDR3 length is 13 residues. Germline loops: CDR1 SQVTM, CDR2 ANQGSEA. CDR3 sequence: CSAETVMNTEAFF. CDR3 DNA: TGCAGCGCCGAGACAGTCATGAACACTGAAGCTTTCTTT.

The J gene is TRBJ2-1, the V gene TRBV7-8; TRBD1 matches at 7 bases. The CDR3 has 15 amino acids. With 7 bases clipped from V and 5 bases from J, the junction kept 11 bases outside the gene matches. The germline CDR1 and CDR2 sequences are SGHVS and FQNEAQ. The DNA of the CDR3 is TGTGCCAGCACCTTTTCTAGGACAGGCAACAATGAGCAGTTCTTC. It encodes CASTFSRTGNNEQFF.

The chain employs TRBV20-1 and TRBJ2-4, with TRBD1 as a possible D gene (5 bases). Germline CDR1 reads DFQATT; CDR2 reads SNEGSKA (reference sequence). This CDR3 has 10 amino acids. Trimming pared 6 bases from V and 8 bases from J, leaving 8 bases between. The CDR3 spells CSAGVDIQYF. The CDR3 nucleotides are TGCAGTGCAGGGGTTGACATTCAGTACTTC.

V and J are TRBV29-1 and TRBJ2-7; 9 nucleotides align to TRBD2. Looked up from germline, CDR1 is SQVTM and CDR2 is ANQGSEA. CDR3 length: 15 amino acids. The ends lost 6 bases at V and 1 base at J; junction bases unmatched: 10. The CDR3 reads CSVLKLAGTSYEQYF. The DNA for the CDR3 is TGCAGCGTCCTCAAGCTAGCGGGGACGTCCTACGAGCAGTACTTC.

This clone was observed a handful of times. This sequence joins TRBV7-8 and TRBJ2-1, with 14 bases aligning to TRBD2. After removal of 3 bases from V and 4 bases from J, the junction contained 5 bases not matched to a gene. This CDR3 is built from 17 residues. CDR1 SGHVS and CDR2 FQNEAQ come from the germline V gene. CDR3 region: CASSFWTSGGKYNEQFF. The DNA of the CDR3 is TGTGCCAGCAGCTTCTGGACTAGCGGGGGGAAATACAATGAGCAGTTCTTC.

This clone was found once. The chain has TRBV9 and TRBJ2-1; a weak D match, TRBD1 (5 bases). CDR1 is SGDLS, CDR2 YYNGEE, per germline. CDR3 length equals 13 residues. Between the trimmed V and J ends, which lost 1 base and 11 bases, there was a span of 13 bases. CDR3 sequence reads: CASSVRMGLQQFF. The CDR3 DNA is TGTGCCAGCAGCGTAAGAATGGGGCTTCAGCAGTTCTTC.

The genes are TRBV5-6 and TRBJ1-2; D remains unclear. The CDR3 spans 13 residues. Trimming shortened V by 7 bases and J by 3 bases, and 13 bases separated the two germline ends. Per the germline V gene, CDR1 is SGHDT and CDR2 is YYEEEE. In DNA form, the CDR3 reads TGTGCCAGCCGAGGTAGGAGGGACTATGGCTACACCTTC. As protein: CASRGRRDYGYTF.

In its sample, this clone was seen a few times. This rearrangement joins TRBV19 to TRBJ2-3, with 8 bases aligning to TRBD2. The CDR3 runs 16 residues. V dropped 6 bases and J dropped 3; count of bases not matched to a gene: 11. CDR1 LNHDA and CDR2 SQIVND come from the germline V gene (reference sequence). This CDR3 reads CASRNIKRELTDTQYF. As DNA, the CDR3 is TGTGCCAGTAGGAACATAAAGCGGGAGTTAACAGATACGCAGTATTTT.

V gene TRBV5-1 combines with J gene TRBJ2-1; possibly TRBD1 for D (5 bases). CDR3 length: 14 residues. The V end was cut by 5 bases, the J end by 8 bases, with 17 bases between. From germline, CDR1 is SGHRS and CDR2 YFSETQ. The CDR3 sequence is CASSRGWVNDEQFF. CDR3 DNA sequence: TGCGCCAGCAGTAGGGGCTGGGTTAATGATGAGCAGTTCTTC.

V is TRBV7-9 and J is TRBJ2-4; D ambiguous. From germline, CDR1 is SEHNR and CDR2 FQNEAQ (reference sequence). The ends were cut back, 2 bases at V and 1 base at J, with 9 bases in the middle. The CDR3 consists of 15 residues. CDR3 in DNA: TGTGCCAGCAGCTTAACCCCGGAGGCCAAAAACATTCAGTACTTC. Translation: CASSLTPEAKNIQYF.

This chain joins TRBV11-2 and TRBJ2-7, with 7 bases that match TRBD1. V dropped 5 bases and J dropped 3; count of bases not matched to a gene: 7. Per the germline V gene, CDR1 is SGHAT and CDR2 is FQNNGV. This CDR3 is built from 14 residues. CDR3 nucleotides: TGTGCCAGCAGCGTTTTTACAGGGGACTACGAGCAGTACTTC. This sequence encodes CASSVFTGDYEQYF.

V and J are TRBV4-1 and TRBJ1-2; possible D gene TRBD1, 5 bases. The CDR3 extends over 13 amino acids. Deletions cut 2 bases from V and 4 bases from J, with 8 bases between. In germline, CDR1 is MGHRA, CDR2 YSYEKL. This CDR3 reads CASSQTGLYGYTF. In DNA form, the CDR3 reads TGCGCCAGCAGCCAAACAGGCCTCTATGGCTACACCTTC.

V and J are TRBV28 and TRBJ2-2, with D hard to call. This CDR3 region has 14 residues. Per germline, CDR1 MDHEN and CDR2 SYDVKM. V was clipped by 7 bases and J by 4 bases, with 13 bases between them. Written as DNA, the CDR3 is TGTGCCAGCACCCCGCCTGGCACCACCGGGGAGCTGTTTTTT. Translating gives CASTPPGTTGELFF.

The sample holds a few counts of this clone. The J gene is TRBJ1-2, the V gene TRBV10-3, with 7 bases identical to TRBD1. CDR3 length: 17 amino acids. The germline gives CDR1 ENHRY, CDR2 SYGVKD. V shed 0 bases, J shed 5 bases, and the junction held 12 bases outside the gene matches. The CDR3 protein is CAISESSTEDRAYGYTF. DNA for the CDR3: TGTGCCATCAGTGAGTCTTCTACAGAAGACAGGGCGTATGGCTACACCTTC.

About this clone: At one end the junction does not follow the germline gene, possibly because of a read error. V and J are TRBV15 and TRBJ2-3, with 11 nucleotides matching TRBD2. The CDR3 sequence is 15 residues long. CDR1 and CDR2 (germline): LNHNV, YYDKDF (reference sequence). The CDR3 spells CATSRESASGGPVRF. The CDR3 nucleotides are TGTGCCACCAGCAGAGAGTCGGCTAGCGGGGGGCCGGTGCGTTTT.

The V and J genes are TRBV7-9 and TRBJ2-7; TRBD2 aligns across 8 bases. The CDR3 totals 14 residues. CDR1 is SEHNR, CDR2 FQNEAQ, per germline (reference sequence). The J segment lost 0 bases and the V segment lost 5 bases, leaving 3 bases of the junction unmatched. The CDR3 DNA is TGTGCCAGCAGCCATAGCGGGAACTCCTACGAGCAGTACTTC. Translation: CASSHSGNSYEQYF.

This clone was seen just once. The chain joins TRBV19 to TRBJ2-6; D gene uncertain. V was trimmed by 4 bases and J by 2 bases, leaving 9 bases between them. The CDR3 has 15 amino acids. Germline V gene lookup returns CDR1 LNHDA and CDR2 SQIVND (reference sequence). CDR3 nucleotide sequence: TGTGCCAGTAGTACCGCTGGCACTGGGGCCAACGTCCTGACTTTC. Translating gives CASSTAGTGANVLTF.

This clone was seen a handful of times. The chain joins TRBV27 to TRBJ2-7, with D perhaps TRBD2 (6 bases). V dropped 5 bases and J dropped 6 bases, with 17 bases sitting between them. Germline V gene sequence: CDR1 MNHEY, CDR2 SMNVEV (reference sequence). The CDR3 totals 14 residues. In DNA, the CDR3 is TGTGCCAGCAGTCCGCGGGACTTAGCTCGCGAGCAGTACTTC. Translated: CASSPRDLAREQYF.

The chain recombines TRBV5-1 with TRBJ2-7; TRBD1 matches at 9 bases. CDR1 is SGHRS and CDR2 is YFSETQ in the germline V gene. The CDR3 contains 14 residues. V was pared by 3 bases and J by 3 bases, with 4 bases of the junction left unmatched. DNA of the CDR3: TGCGCCAGCAGCTCTAGACAGGGGGGCTACGAGCAGTACTTC. Encoded protein: CASSSRQGGYEQYF.

The rearrangement links TRBV5-6 to TRBJ2-7; D might be TRBD1 (6 bases). Trimming removed 4 bases at V and 5 bases at J, with 16 bases between. This CDR3 has 14 residues. Germline assignment: CDR1 SGHDT and CDR2 YYEEEE. The DNA for the CDR3 is TGTGCCAGCAGCGCACAAGACAGGACCAACGAGCAGTACTTC. Amino acids: CASSAQDRTNEQYF.

The rearrangement uses TRBV2 and TRBJ2-1, with 9 bases fitting TRBD2. The CDR3 is made up of 14 amino acids. Germline trimming cut 6 bases from V and 9 bases from J; bases unmatched to any gene: 9. Germline V gene data show CDR1 as SNHLY and CDR2 as FYNNEI. In DNA form, the CDR3 reads TGTGCCAGCAGCTACTACGGGACTAGCAGTGAGCAGTTCTTC. Protein product: CASSYYGTSSEQFF.

The chain links TRBV27 to TRBJ1-2, with 7 bases lining up with TRBD1. Germline CDR1 and CDR2: MNHEY and SMNVEV (reference sequence). Unmatched junction bases numbered 9, after V lost 1 base and J lost 10 bases. The CDR3 contains 14 residues. The CDR3 nucleotides read TGTGCCAGCAGTTTATTAGACAGGGACCAACCCTACACCTTC. Protein product: CASSLLDRDQPYTF.